This T cell receptor (beta chain) originates from a study of OX40 agonist ivuxolimab in advanced cancers. The assay was immunoSEQ multiplex PCR, and TCRdb's table has in-frame clones only and misses some. The table records approximately 40,000 clones, 88% of them present only once. The CDR3 length is 15 residues. Germline CDR1 reads LNHNV; CDR2 reads YYDKDF (reference sequence). Trimming cost V 4 bases and J 4 bases; bases outside gene matches: 4. If patients had autoimmune disease history or systemic immunosuppression, they were excluded. Concerning this clone itself: What it binds is unknown.

The study's findings and limits: Which antigen the expanded peripheral T cells recognized is unknown. The study observed clonal expansion of CD4+ and CD8+ blood T cells by week 6 at 0.1 to 3.0 mg/kg.

This rearrangement joins TRBV15 to TRBJ2-7, with 13 positions matching TRBD2. The origin of this receptor is an adult with an advanced solid tumor such as melanoma, head and neck, liver or kidney cancer. The specimen was CD4+ or CD8+ T cells sorted from blood, collected in a trial of the OX40 agonist ivuxolimab. The CDR3 region has the DNA TGTGCCACCAGCACCGGGACTAGCGGGATGTACGAGCAGTACTTC. Amino acids: CATSTGTSGMYEQYF.